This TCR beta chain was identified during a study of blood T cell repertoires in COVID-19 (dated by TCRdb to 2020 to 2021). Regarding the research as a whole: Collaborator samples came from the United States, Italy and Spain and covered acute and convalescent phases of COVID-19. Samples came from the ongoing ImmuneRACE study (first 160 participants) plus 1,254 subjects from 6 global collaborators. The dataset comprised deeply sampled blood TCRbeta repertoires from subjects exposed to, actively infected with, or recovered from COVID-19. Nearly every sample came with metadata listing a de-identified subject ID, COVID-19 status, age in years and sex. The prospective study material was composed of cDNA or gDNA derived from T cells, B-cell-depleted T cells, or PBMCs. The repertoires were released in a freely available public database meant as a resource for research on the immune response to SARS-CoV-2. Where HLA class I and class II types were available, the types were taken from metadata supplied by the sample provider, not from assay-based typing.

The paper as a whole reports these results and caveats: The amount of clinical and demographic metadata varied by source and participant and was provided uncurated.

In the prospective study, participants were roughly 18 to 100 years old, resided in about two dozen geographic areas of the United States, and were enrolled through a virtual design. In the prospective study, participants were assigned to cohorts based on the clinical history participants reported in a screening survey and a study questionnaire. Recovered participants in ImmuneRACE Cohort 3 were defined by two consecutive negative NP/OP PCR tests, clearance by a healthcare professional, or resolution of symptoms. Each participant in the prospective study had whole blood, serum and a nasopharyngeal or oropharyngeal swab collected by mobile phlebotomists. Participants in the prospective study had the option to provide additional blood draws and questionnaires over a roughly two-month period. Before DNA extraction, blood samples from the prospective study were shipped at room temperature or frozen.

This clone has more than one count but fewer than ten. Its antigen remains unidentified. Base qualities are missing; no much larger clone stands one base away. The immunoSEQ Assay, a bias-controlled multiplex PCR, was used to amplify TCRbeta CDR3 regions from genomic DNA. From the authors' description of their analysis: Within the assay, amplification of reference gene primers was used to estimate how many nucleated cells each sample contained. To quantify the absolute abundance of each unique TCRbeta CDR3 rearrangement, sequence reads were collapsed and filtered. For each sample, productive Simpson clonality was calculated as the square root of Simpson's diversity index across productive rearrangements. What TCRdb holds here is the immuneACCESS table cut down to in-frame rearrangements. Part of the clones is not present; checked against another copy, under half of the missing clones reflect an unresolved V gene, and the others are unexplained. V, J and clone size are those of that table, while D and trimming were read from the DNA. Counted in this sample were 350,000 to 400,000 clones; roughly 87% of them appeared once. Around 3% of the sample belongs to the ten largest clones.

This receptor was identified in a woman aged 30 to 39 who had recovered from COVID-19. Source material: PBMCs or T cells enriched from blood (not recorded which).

CDR3 region: CASSILLENSPLHF. The nucleotides read TGTGCCAGTAGTATTCTTTTAGAGAATTCACCCCTCCACTTT. The chain uses TRBV19 and TRBJ1-6, with no confidently assigned D gene. The CDR3 has 14 amino acids, counting the end cysteine and phenylalanine. Only the CDR3 DNA is retained, 42 bases long and in frame from the first base. For CDR1 and CDR2, the germline V gene (reference sequence) lists LNHDA and SQIVND. V loses 3 bases, J loses 7 bases, and the germline ends lie 10 bases apart.